A selection of T cell receptor beta chains follows, all from one sample in a study of blood T cells in healthy people across ages. TCRdb analysed the 5' RACE reads with MiXCR anew, one entry per CDR3 protein. The sample lists about 1.5 million distinct CDR3 sequences, 35% to 45% seen once, with about 4% in the top ten. Sequenced: blood. Receptor source: a woman between 18 and 30 years old in good health. Both conserved end residues are part of each CDR3.

V gene,J gene,CDR3 protein
TRBV6-2/TRBV6-3,TRBJ2-1,CASSLLHARLFF
TRBV14,TRBJ2-1,CASSQDNNERFF
TRBV29-1,TRBJ1-2,CSVDGEAYGYTF
TRBV4-1,-,CASSQGLAGGPAGQETQFF
TRBV6-4,TRBJ1-5,CASSKLGGSNQPQHF
TRBV28,TRBJ2-3,CAAGEYTQYF
TRBV20-1,TRBJ2-2,CSARGIGYTGELFF
TRBV7-2,TRBJ1-1,CASSLVGAGNTEAFF
TRBV7-9,TRBJ2-1,CASSLGLYNEQFF
TRBV29-1,TRBJ1-1,CSHQSGTATEAFF
TRBV30,TRBJ1-1,CAWIQGNAEAFF
TRBV5-1,TRBJ1-1,CASSLDSFENTEAFF
TRBV6-1,TRBJ2-3,CASDRRLPTDTQYF
TRBV5-1,TRBJ2-5,CASSLALSQETQYF
TRBV9,TRBJ2-1,CASSVGTGSYNEQFF
TRBV5-1,TRBJ2-1,CASSLVVGSSYNEQFF
TRBV20-1,TRBJ1-1,CSASWSGAGNTEAFF
TRBV6-2/TRBV6-3,TRBJ1-1,CASTQGSWTEAFF
TRBV6-2/TRBV6-3,TRBJ2-3,CASSNCGLAGKGGTDTQYF
TRBV7-2,TRBJ2-7,CASSTALRGGEQYF
TRBV6-5,TRBJ2-3,CASRVSRGADTQYF
TRBV7-9,TRBJ2-3,CASSRTSTDTQNF
TRBV20-1,TRBJ1-2,CSARDRTGGNYGYTF
TRBV5-1,TRBJ2-7,CASSFGLGWEGEQYF
TRBV11-2,TRBJ2-6,CASSLGSGGANVLTF
TRBV7-8,TRBJ2-1,CASSPARVVIHEQFF
TRBV29-1,TRBJ1-1,CSVEWGMNTEAFF
TRBV9,TRBJ2-1,CASSVGGSGYEQFF
TRBV20-1,TRBJ1-1,CSARETGRPTEAFF
TRBV27,TRBJ2-7,CASSLAGGYYEQYF
TRBV27,TRBJ2-7,CASSPREGPSYEQYF
TRBV4-3,TRBJ1-2,CASSQGGAEVYGYTF
TRBV28,TRBJ1-4,CASTHRGLGEKLFF
TRBV9,TRBJ1-2,CASSVDFGKNFYGYTF
TRBV6-5,TRBJ2-5,CATYRARGGETQYF
TRBV5-1,TRBJ1-1,CASSFWPHRTNTEAFF
TRBV20-1,TRBJ2-2,CSARDRLAGDSGELFF
TRBV29-1,TRBJ2-3,CSVGLAGAVDTQYF
TRBV13,TRBJ2-7,CASSLGGAGAFYEQYF
TRBV5-1,TRBJ1-6,CASQGYSSPLHF
TRBV28,TRBJ2-5,CASSLAGLLQETQYF
TRBV9,TRBJ2-3,CASSVRGASLNTDMQYF
TRBV9,TRBJ2-7,CASSPTGVSYEQYF
TRBV10-2,TRBJ2-1,CASKRTHDYNEQFF
TRBV29-1,TRBJ1-2,CSVEDKGGYTF
TRBV29-1,TRBJ1-4,CSVQGEGREKLFF
TRBV12-3/TRBV12-4,TRBJ1-2,CASTAASVGYGYTF
TRBV7-2,TRBJ2-1,CASTLGNEQFF
TRBV5-1,TRBJ2-7,CASSSAGEAYEQYF
TRBV29-1,TRBJ2-7,CSVVGMRGGAEQYF
TRBV24-1,TRBJ2-3,CATSDVTGGTQYF